This record concerns one TCR beta chain sequence. Its target is not known. These data originate in a study of T cells in Graves' hyperthyroidism and ophthalmopathy. Study results and caveats: The model identified upcoming ophthalmopathy a median approximately six months ahead of onset. Blood also showed most of the thyroid clonotypes that were expanded above 0.001.

CDR3 size: 20 residues. Germline V gives CDR1 MNHEY, CDR2 SVGEGT. The V gene end was trimmed by 10 bases and the J gene end by 3 bases; junction bases not matched to a gene: 18. The TCR beta CDR3 regions underwent amplification using RNA transcripts as the source. HTBI primers were employed in a first-round RT-PCR of the TCR CDR3. TCRdb re-called the multiplex PCR reads through MiXCR, storing one row per CDR3 protein. In the table there are 450,000 to 700,000 distinct CDR3 sequences, around 46% of which are singletons. The authors deemed Graves' hyperthyroidism stable absent ophthalmopathy progression within 18 months. Patients with uncontrolled infections, other autoimmune diseases, pregnancy or lactation were excluded.

The rearrangement uses TRBV6-2 or TRBV6-3 and TRBJ2-6; 13 bases map to TRBD2. Sequencing was carried out using peripheral blood or thyroid tissue (not recorded which). The source of this sequence is a woman younger than 30 with Graves' hyperthyroidism. The CDR3 here is CATSSRGSWTSGSGANVLTF. Written as DNA, the CDR3 is TGTGCCACCTCCTCCCGAGGCAGTTGGACTAGCGGGAGTGGGGCCAACGTCCTGACTTTC.